These T cell receptor beta chains were read from a single sample in a study of patients and donors after allogeneic stem cell transplantation. TCRdb passed the RT-PCR reads through MiXCR, listing each CDR3 protein once. The repertoire holds 400,000 to 500,000 distinct CDR3 sequences, with 15% to 20% as singletons. Sample: blood, either unsorted or a sorted T cell fraction (not recorded which). Receptors originate from a human donor who was either an allogeneic HSCT recipient or a stem cell or donor lymphocyte infusion donor (not recorded which). It is not recorded whose cells these are; they may come from a transplant donor. Both conserved end residues are part of each CDR3.

12	TRBV12-3/TRBV12-4	CASSLAFRDQYF
16	TRBV10-2	CASSEKPPYSNQPQHF
14	TRBV5-1	CASSLGPTSNEQFF
16	TRBV5-1	CASSLAGTSGADTQYF
15	TRBV15	CASSRVGGRLNEQYF
14	TRBV12-3/TRBV12-4	CASSSPTGRHEQYF
16	TRBV6-2/TRBV6-3	CASSPWEGGLNQPQHF
14	TRBV19	CASSRLAPPNEQFF
16	TRBV27	CASRPLGAGAKNIQYF
14	TRBV20-1	CSALIAGTKNIQYF
13	TRBV5-1	CASSPDPNSPLHF
13	TRBV5-1	CASSVILNTEAFF
13	TRBV4-3	CASSQATGGTQYF
15	TRBV24-1	CATSDLTGATDTQYF
16	TRBV5-8	CASSSGDRGRMETQYF
15	TRBV5-5	CASSLGQGSNYEQYF
15	TRBV19	CASSGALAGYNEQFF
15	TRBV27	CASSPRDSRSAEQYF
13	TRBV29-1	CSVEGLGTDTQYF
12	TRBV21-1	CASSPLLNEQFF
15	TRBV4-1	CASSQDGTKGREQYF
16	TRBV15	CATSRVLAGGSSGQYF
15	TRBV5-1	CASSSPGLAGRELFF
13	TRBV6-2/TRBV6-3	CASNYQGSGPQHF
16	TRBV19	CASSIAAGFRDTEAFF
14	TRBV5-1	CASRIQGRLNEQFF
15	TRBV7-9	CASSLPPTGIYGYTF
13	TRBV5-6	CASSLNGPNEQFF
14	TRBV6-1	CASGTGAANYGYTF
13	TRBV28	CAISDRGRNEQFF
15	TRBV2	CASTTSGLAKNIQYF
12	TRBV6-1	CASRDSEETQYF
13	TRBV6-1	CASSDRGLFGYTF
13	TRBV11-2	CASSDHRVGELFF
13	TRBV7-9	CASRLGGAGEQYF
13	TRBV12-3/TRBV12-4	CASSLKAGGNRFF
13	TRBV12-3/TRBV12-4	CASSPDINQPQHF
13	TRBV6-2/TRBV6-3	CATKRTAGNEQFF
15	TRBV30	CAWSVGVGLAGELFF
16	TRBV20-1	CSARVGGRGANQPQHF
13	TRBV9	CASTGLSGNEQFF